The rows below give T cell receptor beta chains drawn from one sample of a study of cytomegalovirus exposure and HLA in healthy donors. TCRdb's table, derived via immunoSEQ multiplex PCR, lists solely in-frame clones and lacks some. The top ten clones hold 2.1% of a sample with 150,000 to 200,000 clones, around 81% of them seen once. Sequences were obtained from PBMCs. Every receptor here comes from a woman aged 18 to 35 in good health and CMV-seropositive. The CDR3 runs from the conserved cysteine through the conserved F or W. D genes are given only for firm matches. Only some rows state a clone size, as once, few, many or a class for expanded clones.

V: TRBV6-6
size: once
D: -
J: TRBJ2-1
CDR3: CASSYSRTEWGNEQFF
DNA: TGTGCCAGCAGTTACTCGAGGACAGAATGGGGCAATGAGCAGTTCTTC

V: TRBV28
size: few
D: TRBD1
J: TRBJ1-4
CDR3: CASSGAGTGDEKLFF
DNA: TGTGCCAGCAGTGGCGCCGGGACAGGGGACGAAAAACTGTTTTTT

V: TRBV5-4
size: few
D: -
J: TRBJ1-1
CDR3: CASSLVVGVRNTEAFF
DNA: TGTGCCAGCAGCTTGGTTGTAGGGGTAAGGAACACTGAAGCTTTCTTT

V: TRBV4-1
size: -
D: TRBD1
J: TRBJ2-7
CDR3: CASSQGGTDYYEQYF
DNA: TGCGCCAGCAGCCAAGGGGGGACAGATTACTACGAGCAGTACTTC

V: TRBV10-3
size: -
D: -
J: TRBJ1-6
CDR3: CAIRGAGQKNSPLHF
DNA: TGTGCCATCAGGGGGGCTGGACAGAAGAATTCACCCCTCCACTTT

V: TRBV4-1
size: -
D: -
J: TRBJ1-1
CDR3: CASSPRLGLGDTEAFF
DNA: TGCGCCAGCAGCCCGCGTCTGGGCCTCGGGGACACTGAAGCTTTCTTT

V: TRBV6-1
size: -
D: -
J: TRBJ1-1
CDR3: CASSVAPSTEAFF
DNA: TGTGCCAGCAGTGTAGCCCCGAGCACTGAAGCTTTCTTT

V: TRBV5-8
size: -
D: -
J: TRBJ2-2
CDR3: CASSLFHPRTGELFF
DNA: TGTGCCAGCAGCCTTTTTCACCCCCGGACCGGGGAGCTGTTTTTT

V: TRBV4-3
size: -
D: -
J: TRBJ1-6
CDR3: CASSPHREISSYNSPLHF
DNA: TGCGCCAGCAGCCCCCACAGGGAAATCAGCTCCTATAATTCACCCCTCCACTTT

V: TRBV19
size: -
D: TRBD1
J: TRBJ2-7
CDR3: CASKAGGSYEQYF
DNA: TGTGCCAGTAAAGCAGGGGGTTCCTACGAGCAGTACTTC

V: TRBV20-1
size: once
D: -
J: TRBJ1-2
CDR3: CSAAGQIF
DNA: TGCAGTGCTGCTGGACAGATCTTC

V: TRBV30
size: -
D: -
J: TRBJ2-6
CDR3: CACLTPGANGLTF
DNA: TGTGCCTGCCTAACCCCTGGGGCCAACGGCCTGACTTTC

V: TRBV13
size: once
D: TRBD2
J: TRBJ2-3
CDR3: CASSRRTSGGFSDTQYF
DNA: TGTGCCAGCAGCCGGCGAACTAGCGGGGGTTTTAGCGATACGCAGTATTTT

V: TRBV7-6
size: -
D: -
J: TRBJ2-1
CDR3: CASSLTMAEQFF
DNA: TGTGCCAGCAGCTTAACTATGGCTGAGCAGTTCTTC

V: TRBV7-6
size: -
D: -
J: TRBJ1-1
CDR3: CASSLEAGDGTEAFF
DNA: TGTGCCAGCAGCTTAGAGGCAGGGGACGGCACTGAAGCTTTCTTT

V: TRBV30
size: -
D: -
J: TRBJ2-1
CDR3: CAWRGLYNEQFF
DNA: TGTGCCTGGAGGGGCCTTTACAATGAGCAGTTCTTC

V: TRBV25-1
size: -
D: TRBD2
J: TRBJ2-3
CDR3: CASSALAGGRGDTQYF
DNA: TGTGCCAGCAGTGCCCTAGCGGGGGGGCGTGGAGATACGCAGTATTTT

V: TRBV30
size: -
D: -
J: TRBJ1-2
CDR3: CAWSGGGAYGYTF
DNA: TGTGCCTGGAGTGGGGGGGGCGCCTATGGCTACACCTTC

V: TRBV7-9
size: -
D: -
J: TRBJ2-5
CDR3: CASSFQGETQYF
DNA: TGTGCCAGCAGCTTCCAGGGAGAGACCCAGTACTTC

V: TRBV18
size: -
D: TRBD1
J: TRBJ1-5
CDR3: CASSPLQQGARGQPQHF
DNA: TGTGCCAGCTCACCATTACAACAGGGGGCGCGAGGTCAGCCCCAGCATTTT

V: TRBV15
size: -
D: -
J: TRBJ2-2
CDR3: CATSRDQGQLTGELFF
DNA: TGTGCCACCAGCAGAGATCAAGGACAGCTCACCGGGGAGCTGTTTTTT

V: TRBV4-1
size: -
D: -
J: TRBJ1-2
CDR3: CASSQELYNYGYTF
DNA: TGCGCCAGCAGCCAAGAACTATACAACTATGGCTACACCTTC

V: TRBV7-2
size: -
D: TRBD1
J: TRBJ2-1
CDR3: CATSRDRDYNEQFF
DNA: TGTGCCACCAGTCGGGACAGGGACTACAATGAGCAGTTCTTC

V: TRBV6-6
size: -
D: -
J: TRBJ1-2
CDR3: CASSYGQGMDGYTF
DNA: TGTGCCAGCAGTTACGGGCAGGGTATGGATGGCTACACCTTC

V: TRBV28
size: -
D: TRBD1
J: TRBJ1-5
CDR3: CASSSRGDRGGDQPQHF
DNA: TGTGCCAGCAGTTCCCGCGGGGACAGGGGAGGAGATCAGCCCCAGCATTTT

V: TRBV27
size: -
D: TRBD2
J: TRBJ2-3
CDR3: CATRVGRADTQYF
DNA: TGTGCCACCAGAGTTGGGAGGGCAGATACGCAGTATTTT

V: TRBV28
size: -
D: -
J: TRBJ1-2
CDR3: CASSLSGLGGYTF
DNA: TGTGCCAGCAGTTTGTCGGGTCTCGGGGGCTACACCTTC

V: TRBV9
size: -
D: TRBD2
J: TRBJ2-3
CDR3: CASSVRARAGGTTDTQYF
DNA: TGTGCCAGCAGCGTACGGGCCCGGGCGGGGGGCACCACAGATACGCAGTATTTT